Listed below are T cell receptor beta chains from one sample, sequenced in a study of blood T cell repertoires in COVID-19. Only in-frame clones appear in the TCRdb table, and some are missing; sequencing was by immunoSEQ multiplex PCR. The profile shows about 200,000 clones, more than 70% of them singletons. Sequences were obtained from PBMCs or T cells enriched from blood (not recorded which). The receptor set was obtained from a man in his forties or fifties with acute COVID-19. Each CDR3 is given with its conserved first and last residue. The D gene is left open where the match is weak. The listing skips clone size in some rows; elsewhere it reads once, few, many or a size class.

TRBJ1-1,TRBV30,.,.,CAWSQGRAFF,TGTGCCTGGAGCCAAGGGAGGGCTTTCTTT
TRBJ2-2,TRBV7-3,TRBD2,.,CASSSARGGTGELFF,TGTGCCAGCAGCTCCGCCCGGGGAGGGACCGGGGAGCTGTTTTTT
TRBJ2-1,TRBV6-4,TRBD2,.,CASSEGQREKDEQFF,TGTGCCAGCAGTGAGGGCCAGCGGGAGAAGGATGAGCAGTTCTTC
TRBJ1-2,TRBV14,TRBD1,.,CASRATRGAGGYTF,TGTGCCAGCAGAGCAACCAGGGGGGCGGGAGGCTACACCTTC
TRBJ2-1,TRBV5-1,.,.,CASSSHTGSAQFF,TGCGCCAGCAGCTCACATACAGGGTCCGCGCAGTTCTTC
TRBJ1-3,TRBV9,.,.,CASSVERDGNTIYF,TGTGCCAGCAGCGTAGAGAGGGATGGAAACACCATATATTTT
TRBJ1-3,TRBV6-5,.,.,CASSLPGAVGNTIYF,TGTGCCAGCAGTTTACCTGGGGCTGTTGGAAACACCATATATTTT
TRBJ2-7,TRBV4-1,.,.,CASSQGRGGVGEQYF,TGCGCCAGCAGCCAAGGGCGGGGTGGGGTTGGCGAGCAGTACTTC
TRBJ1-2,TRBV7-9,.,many,CASSYTSDGANYGYTF,TGTGCCAGCAGCTATACCTCAGACGGAGCTAACTATGGCTACACCTTC
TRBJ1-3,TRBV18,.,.,CASSPDSPGNTIYF,TGTGCCAGCTCACCGGACAGTCCCGGAAACACCATATATTTT
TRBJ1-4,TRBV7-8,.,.,CASSLARTLGEKLFF,TGTGCCAGCAGCTTAGCGAGGACATTGGGGGAAAAACTGTTTTTT
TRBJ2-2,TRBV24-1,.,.,CATSDPRGPGELFF,TGTGCCACCAGTGATCCCCGGGGTCCGGGGGAGCTGTTTTTT
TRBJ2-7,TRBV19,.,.,CASSIVRDYEQYF,TGTGCCAGTAGTATTGTCAGGGACTACGAGCAGTACTTC
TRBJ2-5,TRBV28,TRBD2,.,CASSPSSGRGETQYF,TGTGCCAGCAGTCCCTCTAGCGGGAGGGGAGAGACCCAGTACTTC
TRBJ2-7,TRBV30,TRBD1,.,CAWQGERKPYEQYF,TGTGCCTGGCAGGGGGAGCGGAAACCCTACGAGCAGTACTTC
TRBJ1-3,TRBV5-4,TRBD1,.,CASSPTGAKKGNTIYF,TGTGCCAGCAGCCCGACAGGGGCGAAAAAAGGAAACACCATATATTTT
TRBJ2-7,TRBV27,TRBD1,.,CASSPGTAAWEQYF,TGTGCCAGCAGTCCTGGGACAGCCGCCTGGGAGCAGTACTTC
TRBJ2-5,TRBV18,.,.,CASSSRQRREETQYF,TGTGCCAGCTCATCCCGACAGAGACGCGAAGAGACCCAGTACTTC
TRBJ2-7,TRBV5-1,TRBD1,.,CASSLNRQGAVYEQYF,TGCGCCAGCAGCTTGAATCGCCAGGGGGCTGTATACGAGCAGTACTTC
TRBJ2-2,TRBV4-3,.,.,CASSLEGAHTGELFF,TGCGCCAGCAGCCTGGAGGGGGCCCACACCGGGGAGCTGTTTTTT
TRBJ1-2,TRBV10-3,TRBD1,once,CAISEFEGAHVGYTF,TGTGCCATCAGTGAGTTTGAGGGGGCGCATGTTGGCTACACCTTC
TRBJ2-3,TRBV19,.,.,CASSINGGPSTDTQYF,TGTGCCAGTAGTATTAATGGGGGCCCCTCCACAGATACGCAGTATTTT
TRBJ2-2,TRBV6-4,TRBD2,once,CASSRGLVLTTGELFF,TGTGCCAGCAGCCGCGGACTAGTCCTCACCACCGGGGAGCTGTTTTTT
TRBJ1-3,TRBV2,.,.,CASSERGAGNTIYF,TGTGCCAGCAGTGAACGGGGGGCCGGAAACACCATATATTTT